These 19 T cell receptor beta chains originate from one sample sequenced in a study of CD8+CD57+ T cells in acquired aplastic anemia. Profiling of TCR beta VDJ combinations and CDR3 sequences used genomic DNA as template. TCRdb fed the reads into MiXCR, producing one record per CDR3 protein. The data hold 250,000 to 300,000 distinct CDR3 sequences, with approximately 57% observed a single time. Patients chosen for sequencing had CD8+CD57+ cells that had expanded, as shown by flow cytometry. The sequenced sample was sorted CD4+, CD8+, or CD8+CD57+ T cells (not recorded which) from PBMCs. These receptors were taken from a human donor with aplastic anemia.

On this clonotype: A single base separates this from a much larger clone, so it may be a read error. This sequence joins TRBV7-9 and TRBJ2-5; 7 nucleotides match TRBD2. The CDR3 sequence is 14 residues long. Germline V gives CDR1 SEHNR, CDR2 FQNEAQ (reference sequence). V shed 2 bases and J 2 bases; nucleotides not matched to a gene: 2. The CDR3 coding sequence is TGTGCCAGCAGCTTAATCGGGGGGCAAGAGACCCAGTACTTC. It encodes CASSLIGGQETQYF. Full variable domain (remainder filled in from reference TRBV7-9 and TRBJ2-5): DTGVSQNPRHKITKRGQNVTFRCDPISEHNRLYWYRQTLGQGPEFLTYFQNEAQLEKSRLLSDRFSAERPKGSFSTLEIQRTEQGDSAMYLCASSLIGGQETQYFGPGTRLLVL.

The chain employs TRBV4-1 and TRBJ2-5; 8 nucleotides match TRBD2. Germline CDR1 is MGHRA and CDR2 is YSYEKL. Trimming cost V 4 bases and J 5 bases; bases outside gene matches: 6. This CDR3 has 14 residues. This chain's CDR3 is CASSPPTSAETQYF. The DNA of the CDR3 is TGCGCCAGCAGCCCTCCGACTAGCGCGGAGACCCAGTACTTC.

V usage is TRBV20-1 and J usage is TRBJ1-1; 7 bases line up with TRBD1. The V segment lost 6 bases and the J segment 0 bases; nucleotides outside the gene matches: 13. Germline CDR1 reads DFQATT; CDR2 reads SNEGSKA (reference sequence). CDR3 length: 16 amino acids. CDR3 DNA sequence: TGCAGTGCCAGCAGTCTGGGGACAGTCATGAACACTGAAGCTTTCTTT. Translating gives CSASSLGTVMNTEAFF.

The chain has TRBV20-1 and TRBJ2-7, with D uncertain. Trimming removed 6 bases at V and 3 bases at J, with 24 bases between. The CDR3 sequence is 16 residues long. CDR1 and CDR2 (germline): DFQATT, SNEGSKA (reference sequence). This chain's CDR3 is CSASDRQRTPGYEQYF. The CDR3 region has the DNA TGCAGTGCAAGCGACCGCCAAAGGACCCCGGGCTACGAGCAGTACTTC.

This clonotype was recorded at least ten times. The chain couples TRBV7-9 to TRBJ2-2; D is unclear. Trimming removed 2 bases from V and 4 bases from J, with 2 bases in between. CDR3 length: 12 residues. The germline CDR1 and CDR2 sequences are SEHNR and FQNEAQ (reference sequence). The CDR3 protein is CASSLSTGELFF. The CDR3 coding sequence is TGTGCCAGCAGCTTAAGCACCGGGGAGCTGTTTTTT.

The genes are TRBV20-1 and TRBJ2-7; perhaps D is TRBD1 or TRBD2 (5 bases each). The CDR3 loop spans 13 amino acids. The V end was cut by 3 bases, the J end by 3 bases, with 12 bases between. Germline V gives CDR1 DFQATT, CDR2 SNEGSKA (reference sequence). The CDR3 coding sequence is TGCAGTGCTAGGGGACCGTCGGGCTACGAGCAGTACTTC. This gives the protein CSARGPSGYEQYF.

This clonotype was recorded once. The CDR3 DNA sequence: TGCAGTGCTAGAGATTGGGGGGGACCCATGAACACTGAAGCTTTCTTT. Translating gives CSARDWGGPMNTEAFF. The V call is TRBV20-1, the J call TRBJ1-1, with D maybe TRBD1 (5 bases). The V gene lost 0 bases and the J gene lost 0 bases, with 14 bases spanning the gap. Germline CDR1 reads DFQATT; CDR2 reads SNEGSKA (reference sequence). The CDR3 loop spans 16 amino acids.

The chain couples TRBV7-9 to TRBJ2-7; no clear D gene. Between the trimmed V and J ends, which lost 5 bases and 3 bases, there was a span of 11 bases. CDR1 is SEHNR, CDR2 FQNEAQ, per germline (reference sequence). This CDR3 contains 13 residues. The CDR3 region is CASSPLGYYEQYF. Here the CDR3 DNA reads TGTGCCAGCAGCCCCCTAGGGTACTACGAGCAGTACTTC.

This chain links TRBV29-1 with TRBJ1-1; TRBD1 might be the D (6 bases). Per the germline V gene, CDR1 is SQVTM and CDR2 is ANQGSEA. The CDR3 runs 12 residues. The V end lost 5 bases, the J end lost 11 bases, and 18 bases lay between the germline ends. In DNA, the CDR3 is TGCAGCGTTCAGGTGGGGGGCGATAGGGCTTTCTTT. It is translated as CSVQVGGDRAFF.

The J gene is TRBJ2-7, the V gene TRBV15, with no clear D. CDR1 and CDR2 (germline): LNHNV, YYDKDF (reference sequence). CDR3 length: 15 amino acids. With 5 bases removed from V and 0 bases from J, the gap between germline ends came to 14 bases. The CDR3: CATSQWGIGSYEQYF. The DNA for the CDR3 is TGTGCCACCAGCCAATGGGGAATCGGCTCCTACGAGCAGTACTTC. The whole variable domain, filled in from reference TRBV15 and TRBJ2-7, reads DAMVIQNPRYQVTQFGKPVTLSCSQTLNHNVMYWYQQKSSQAPKLLFHYYDKDFNNEADTPDNFQSRRPNTSFCFLDIRSPGLGDTAMYLCATSQWGIGSYEQYFGPGTRLTVT.

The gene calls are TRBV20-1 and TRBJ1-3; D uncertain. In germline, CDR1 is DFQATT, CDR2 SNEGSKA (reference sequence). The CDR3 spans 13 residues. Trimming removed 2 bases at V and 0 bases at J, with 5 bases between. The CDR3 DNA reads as TGCAGTGCTAGACCCCCCTCTGGAAACACCATATATTTT. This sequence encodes CSARPPSGNTIYF.

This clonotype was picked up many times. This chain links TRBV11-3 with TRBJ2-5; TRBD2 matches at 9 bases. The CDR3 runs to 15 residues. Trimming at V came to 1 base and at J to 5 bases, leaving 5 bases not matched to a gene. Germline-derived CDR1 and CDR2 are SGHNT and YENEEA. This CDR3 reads CASSLVAGGRETQYF. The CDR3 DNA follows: TGTGCCAGCAGCTTAGTTGCGGGGGGGCGGGAGACCCAGTACTTC.

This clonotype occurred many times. The CDR3 loop reads CASSPGLGSYNEQFF. DNA of the CDR3: TGTGCCAGTAGTCCCGGACTAGGCTCCTACAATGAGCAGTTCTTC. The gene calls are TRBV19 and TRBJ2-1; 7 bases are shared with TRBD2. The CDR3 covers 15 residues. Germline V lookup: CDR1 LNHDA, CDR2 SQIVND (reference sequence). J lost 0 bases, V lost 5 bases, and 4 bases had no gene match.

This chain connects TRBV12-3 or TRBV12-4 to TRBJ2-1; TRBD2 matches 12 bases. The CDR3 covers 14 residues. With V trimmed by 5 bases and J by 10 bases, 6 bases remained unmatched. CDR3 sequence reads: CASSPSGRAVEQFF. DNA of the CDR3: TGTGCCAGCAGTCCTAGCGGGAGGGCGGTAGAGCAGTTCTTC.

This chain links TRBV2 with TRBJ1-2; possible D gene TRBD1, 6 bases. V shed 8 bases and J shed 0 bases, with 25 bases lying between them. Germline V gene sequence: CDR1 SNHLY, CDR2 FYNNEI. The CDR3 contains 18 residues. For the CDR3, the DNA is TGTGCCAGCTCGTACAGGGTGGGACGGATGATAGCTAACTATGGCTACACCTTC. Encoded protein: CASSYRVGRMIANYGYTF.

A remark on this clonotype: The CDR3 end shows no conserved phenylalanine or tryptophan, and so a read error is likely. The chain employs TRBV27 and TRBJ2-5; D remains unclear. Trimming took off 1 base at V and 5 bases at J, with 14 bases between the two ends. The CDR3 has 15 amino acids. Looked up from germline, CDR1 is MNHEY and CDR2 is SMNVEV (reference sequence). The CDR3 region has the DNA TGTGCCAGCAGTTTATATATGGGCTCTGGGGAGACCCAGTACCTC. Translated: CASSLYMGSGETQYL.

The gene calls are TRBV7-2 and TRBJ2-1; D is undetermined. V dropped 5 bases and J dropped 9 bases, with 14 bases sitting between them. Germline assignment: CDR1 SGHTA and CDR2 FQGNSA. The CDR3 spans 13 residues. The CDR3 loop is CASSLTTRSEQFF. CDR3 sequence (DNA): TGTGCCAGCAGCCTGACGACCAGAAGTGAGCAGTTCTTC.

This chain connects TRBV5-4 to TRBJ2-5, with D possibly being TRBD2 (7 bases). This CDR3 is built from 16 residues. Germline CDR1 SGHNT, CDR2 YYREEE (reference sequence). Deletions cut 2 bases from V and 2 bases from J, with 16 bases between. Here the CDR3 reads CASSLGGLTEQETQYF. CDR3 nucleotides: TGTGCCAGCAGCTTAGGGGGACTAACCGAACAAGAGACCCAGTACTTC.

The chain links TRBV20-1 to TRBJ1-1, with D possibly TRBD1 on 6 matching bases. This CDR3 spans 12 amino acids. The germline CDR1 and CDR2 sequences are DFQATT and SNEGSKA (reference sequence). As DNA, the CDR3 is TGCAGAGCCCAGGGGTGCGACACTGAAGCTTTCTTT. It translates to CRAQGCDTEAFF.